The following is a T cell receptor (beta chain) sequence with its context. TCRdb independently ran MiXCR on the RT-PCR reads; one entry per CDR3 protein. Of some 230,000 distinct CDR3 sequences in the sample, about 14% were seen once. The data are from a study of patients and donors after allogeneic stem cell transplantation. The receptor was isolated from a human donor who was either an allogeneic HSCT recipient or a stem cell or donor lymphocyte infusion donor (not recorded which). It is not recorded whose cells these are; they may come from a transplant donor. Sequenced sample: blood, either unsorted or a sorted T cell fraction (not recorded which).

CDR3 bases: TGTGCCAGCAGCTTAGATCGGGGGGAGTTTGAGACCCAGTACTTC. Its protein is CASSLDRGEFETQYF. The rearrangement links TRBV11-2 to TRBJ2-5; the match to TRBD2 covers 7 bases. The CDR3 spans 15 residues. The germline V gene has CDR1 SGHAT and CDR2 FQNNGV. The J segment lost 5 bases and the V segment lost 0 bases, leaving 6 bases of the junction unmatched.